The 13 T cell receptor beta chains given below trace back to one sample, sequenced in a study of T cells in localized non-small cell lung cancer. The repertoire was sequenced with immunoSEQ multiplex PCR; TCRdb's copy has only in-frame clones and lacks some. This table has roughly 35,000 clones, about 83% appearing once. Sequencing was performed on peripheral blood, taken before any cancer treatment. Receptors originate from a woman aged 40-75 years with stage I lung adenocarcinoma.

The chain combines TRBV5-1 with TRBJ2-3; 9 bases are a match to TRBD1. Per the germline V gene, CDR1 is SGHRS and CDR2 is YFSETQ. The junction had 6 bases not matched to a gene; V was cut back by 4 bases and J by 3 bases. The CDR3 is 15 residues long. CDR3: CASSRTGVRTDTQYF. The CDR3 DNA sequence: TGCGCCAGCAGCAGGACAGGGGTGAGGACAGATACGCAGTATTTT.

The V gene is TRBV18, the J gene TRBJ1-2, with 7 bases fitting TRBD1. J was trimmed by 5 bases and V by 2 bases; bases with no gene match: 11. CDR3 length equals 16 residues. CDR1 and CDR2 (germline): KGHSH, LQKENI. The CDR3 sequence is CASSPVGSGTAYGYTF. The CDR3 DNA is TGTGCCAGCTCACCAGTGGGATCGGGGACAGCTTATGGCTACACCTTC.

The rearrangement links TRBV7-3 to TRBJ1-4; D remains unclear. The CDR3 extends over 16 amino acids. In germline, CDR1 is SGHTA, CDR2 FQGTGA. V shed 6 bases and J shed 4 bases, with 18 bases lying between them. CDR3 bases: TGTGCCAGCAGGTTGCTTGTCGGGCCGCGTAATGAAAAACTGTTTTTT. Protein: CASRLLVGPRNEKLFF.

The rearrangement links TRBV5-8 to TRBJ1-5; TRBD1 matches 8 bases. V shed 5 bases, J shed 2 bases, and the junction held 6 bases outside the gene matches. The CDR3 consists of 15 residues. Per the germline V gene, CDR1 is SGHTS and CDR2 is YDEGEE. The CDR3 region has the DNA TGTGCCAGCAGTCCCGACAGGGGTGGCAATCAGCCCCAGCATTTT. Its translation is CASSPDRGGNQPQHF. The variable domain in full, completed from reference TRBV5-8 and TRBJ1-5, reads EAGVTQSPTHLIKTRGQQATLRCSPISGHTSVYWYQQALGLGLQFLLWYDEGEERNRGNFPPRFSGRQFPNYSSELNVNALELEDSALYLCASSPDRGGNQPQHFGDGTRLSIL.

The rearrangement uses TRBV2 and TRBJ2-2; a weak D match, TRBD1 (6 bases). CDR1 SNHLY and CDR2 FYNNEI come from the germline V gene. The CDR3 has 15 amino acids. The V and J ends lost 6 bases and 0 bases respectively, with 11 bases between them. The CDR3 here is CASRVRQANTGELFF. Here the CDR3 DNA reads TGTGCCAGCAGAGTTCGACAGGCGAACACCGGGGAGCTGTTTTTT.

V usage is TRBV5-5 and J usage is TRBJ2-5, with D possibly TRBD2 on 5 matching bases. V lost 1 base and J 3 bases, leaving 7 bases between the germline ends. CDR1 and CDR2 (germline): SGHKS, YYEKEE (reference sequence). This CDR3 has 13 amino acids. The CDR3 is CASSLWEKETQYF. The CDR3 DNA follows: TGTGCCAGCAGCTTGTGGGAGAAAGAGACCCAGTACTTC.

This clone appeared a few times. The chain couples TRBV5-1 to TRBJ1-4; D perhaps matches TRBD1 (5 bases). This CDR3 is 15 amino acids long. The germline V gene encodes CDR1 SGHRS and CDR2 YFSETQ. Between the trimmed V and J ends, which lost 5 bases and 3 bases, there was a span of 14 bases. The CDR3 DNA follows: TGCGCCAGCAGATTTGGGCCGGGGGCTAATGAAAAACTGTTTTTT. Protein sequence: CASRFGPGANEKLFF.

V and J are TRBV6-6 and TRBJ1-5; the match to TRBD1 covers 9 bases. CDR1 is MNHNY, CDR2 SVGAGI, per germline (reference sequence). This CDR3 has 16 amino acids. The V and J ends lost 4 bases and 7 bases, in that order; junction bases with no gene match: 11. Here the CDR3 DNA reads TGTGCCAGCAGTTTCCTAAGACAGGGGGGTGGCCAGCCCCAGCATTTT. Translated, it gives CASSFLRQGGGQPQHF.

This clone has only one observation. The rearrangement links TRBV21-1 to TRBJ2-5; TRBD2 is the table's D call and was not checked against the DNA. TRBV21-1 is an annotated pseudogene. The CDR3 is 13 amino acids. CDR3 residues: CASCLRDVETQYF. CDR3 DNA sequence: TGTGCCAGCTGCTTACGGGATGTAGAGACCCAGTACTTC.

The chain combines TRBV19 with TRBJ2-5, with 10 nucleotides matching TRBD2. Germline lookup yields CDR1 LNHDA and CDR2 SQIVND (reference sequence). The CDR3 is 15 residues long. V shed 4 bases, J shed 5 bases, and the junction held 7 bases outside the gene matches. As DNA, the CDR3 is TGTGCCAGTAGTAGCACTAGCGGGGTGAGGGAGACCCAGTACTTC. It codes for CASSSTSGVRETQYF.

The chain is built from TRBV2 and TRBJ1-5; 9 nucleotides match TRBD1. Trimming took 5 bases from V and 6 from J; bases not matched to a gene: 8. In germline, CDR1 is SNHLY, CDR2 FYNNEI. The CDR3 is made up of 15 amino acids. CDR3 amino acids: CASSSDRGSGQPQHF. Here the CDR3 DNA reads TGTGCCAGCAGTTCGGACAGGGGAAGCGGTCAGCCCCAGCATTTT.

The chain couples TRBV6-5 to TRBJ1-2; 7 nucleotides agree with TRBD1. Unmatched junction bases numbered 3, after V lost 6 bases and J lost 2 bases. This CDR3 is 13 amino acids long. Germline V gives CDR1 MNHEY, CDR2 SVGAGI. In DNA, the CDR3 is TGTGCCAGCAGGGAGACAGGGAACTATGGCTACACCTTC. This encodes CASRETGNYGYTF.

V gene TRBV11-2 combines with J gene TRBJ2-2; D uncertain. The CDR3 runs to 13 residues. Trimming removed 5 bases from V and 0 bases from J, with 4 bases in between. In germline, CDR1 is SGHAT, CDR2 FQNNGV. The CDR3, as DNA: TGTGCCAGCAGCATCACGAACACCGGGGAGCTGTTTTTT. The encoded protein is CASSITNTGELFF.